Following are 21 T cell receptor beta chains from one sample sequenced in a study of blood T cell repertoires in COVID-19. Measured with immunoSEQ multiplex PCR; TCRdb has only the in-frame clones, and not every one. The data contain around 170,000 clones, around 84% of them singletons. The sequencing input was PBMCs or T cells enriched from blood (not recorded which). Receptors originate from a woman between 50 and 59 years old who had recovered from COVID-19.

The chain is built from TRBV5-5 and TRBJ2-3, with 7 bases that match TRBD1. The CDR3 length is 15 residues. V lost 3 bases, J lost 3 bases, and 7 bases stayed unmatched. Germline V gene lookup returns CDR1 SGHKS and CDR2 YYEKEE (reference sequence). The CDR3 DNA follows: TGTGCCAGCAGCTATGGGACAGCAAGGACAGATACGCAGTATTTT. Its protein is CASSYGTARTDTQYF.

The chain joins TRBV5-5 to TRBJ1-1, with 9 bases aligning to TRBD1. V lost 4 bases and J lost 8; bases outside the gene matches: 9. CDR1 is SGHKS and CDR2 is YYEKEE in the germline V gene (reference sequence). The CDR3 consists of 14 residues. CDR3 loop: CASSKDRGNREAFF. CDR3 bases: TGTGCCAGCAGCAAGGACAGGGGAAATCGAGAAGCTTTCTTT.

The CDR3 loop is CASSLQGGGEKLFF. As DNA, the CDR3 is TGTGCCAGCAGCCTACAGGGCGGTGGCGAAAAACTGTTTTTT. V gene TRBV7-2 combines with J gene TRBJ1-4; D is perhaps TRBD1 (6 bases). This CDR3 spans 14 amino acids. The V and J ends lost 5 bases and 8 bases respectively, with 15 bases between them. The germline gives CDR1 SGHTA, CDR2 FQGNSA.

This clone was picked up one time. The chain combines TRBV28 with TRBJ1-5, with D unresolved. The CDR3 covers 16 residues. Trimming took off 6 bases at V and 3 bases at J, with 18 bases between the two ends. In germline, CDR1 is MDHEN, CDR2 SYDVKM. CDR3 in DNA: TGTGCCAGCAGCGCCGACCGGCGGGGTAACAATCAGCCCCAGCATTTT. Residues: CASSADRRGNNQPQHF.

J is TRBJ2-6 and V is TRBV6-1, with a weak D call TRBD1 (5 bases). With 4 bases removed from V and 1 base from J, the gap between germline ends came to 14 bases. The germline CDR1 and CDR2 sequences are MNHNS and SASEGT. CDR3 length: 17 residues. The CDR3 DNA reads TGTGCCAGCAGTGGACAGAGACAGCGTTCTGGGGCCAACGTCCTGACTTTC. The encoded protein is CASSGQRQRSGANVLTF.

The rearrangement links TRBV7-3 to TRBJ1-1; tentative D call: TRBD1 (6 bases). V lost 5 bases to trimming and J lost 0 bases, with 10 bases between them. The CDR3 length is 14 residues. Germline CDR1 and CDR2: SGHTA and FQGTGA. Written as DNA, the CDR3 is TGTGCCAGCAGCACGACAGGAGTGAACACTGAAGCTTTCTTT. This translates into CASSTTGVNTEAFF.

CDR3 sequence: CAISEPLAPYEQYF. The CDR3 DNA is TGTGCCATCAGTGAACCCCTAGCCCCCTACGAGCAGTACTTC. V is TRBV10-3 and J is TRBJ2-7; TRBD2 is a possible D gene (5 bases). CDR1 ENHRY and CDR2 SYGVKD come from the germline V gene. The CDR3 has 14 residues. The V and J ends lost 3 bases and 2 bases respectively, with 11 bases between them.

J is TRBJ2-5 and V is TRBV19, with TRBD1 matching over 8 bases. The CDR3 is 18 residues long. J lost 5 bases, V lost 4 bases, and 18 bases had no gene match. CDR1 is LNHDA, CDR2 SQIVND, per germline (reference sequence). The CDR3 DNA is TGTGCCAGTAGTAAGGGTCGGGGGACAGGTTTCATCGTGGAGACCCAGTACTTC. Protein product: CASSKGRGTGFIVETQYF.

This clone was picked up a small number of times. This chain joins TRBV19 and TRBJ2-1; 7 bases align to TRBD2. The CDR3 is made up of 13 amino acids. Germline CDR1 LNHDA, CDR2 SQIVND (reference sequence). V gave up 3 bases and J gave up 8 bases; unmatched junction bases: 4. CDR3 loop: CASSIREGYEQFF. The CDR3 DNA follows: TGTGCCAGTAGTATCAGGGAGGGTTATGAGCAGTTCTTC.

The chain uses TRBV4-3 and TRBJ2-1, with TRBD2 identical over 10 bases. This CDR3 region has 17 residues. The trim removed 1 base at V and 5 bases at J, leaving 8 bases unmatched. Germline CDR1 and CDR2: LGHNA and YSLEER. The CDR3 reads CASSQVSQRGGDNEQFF. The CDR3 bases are TGCGCCAGCAGCCAAGTCAGCCAGCGGGGGGGAGACAATGAGCAGTTCTTC.

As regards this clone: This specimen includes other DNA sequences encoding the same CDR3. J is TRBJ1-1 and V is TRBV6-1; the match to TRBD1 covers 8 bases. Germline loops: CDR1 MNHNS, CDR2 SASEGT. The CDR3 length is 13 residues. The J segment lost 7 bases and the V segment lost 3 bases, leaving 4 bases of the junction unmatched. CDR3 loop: CASSETGVGEAFF. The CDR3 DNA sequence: TGTGCCAGCAGTGAGACAGGGGTGGGTGAAGCTTTCTTT.

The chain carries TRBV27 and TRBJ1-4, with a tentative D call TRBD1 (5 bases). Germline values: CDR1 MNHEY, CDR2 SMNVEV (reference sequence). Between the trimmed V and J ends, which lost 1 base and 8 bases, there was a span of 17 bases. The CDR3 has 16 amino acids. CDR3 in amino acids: CASSLFSGGTREKLFF. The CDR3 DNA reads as TGTGCCAGCAGTTTATTTTCGGGGGGGACTAGGGAAAAACTGTTTTTT.

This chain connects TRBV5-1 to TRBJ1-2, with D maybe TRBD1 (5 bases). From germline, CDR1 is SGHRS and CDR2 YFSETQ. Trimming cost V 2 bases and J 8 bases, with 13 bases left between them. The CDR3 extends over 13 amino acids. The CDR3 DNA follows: TGCGCCAGCAGCTTTGGAGGGGCAGGGGGCTACACCTTC. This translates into CASSFGGAGGYTF.

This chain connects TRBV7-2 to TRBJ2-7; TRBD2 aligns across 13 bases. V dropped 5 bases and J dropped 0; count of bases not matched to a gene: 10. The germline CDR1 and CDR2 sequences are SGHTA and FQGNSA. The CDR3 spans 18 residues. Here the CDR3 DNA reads TGTGCCAGCAGCACTGGACTAGCGGGGGCCTCGAGCTCCTACGAGCAGTACTTC. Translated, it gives CASSTGLAGASSSYEQYF. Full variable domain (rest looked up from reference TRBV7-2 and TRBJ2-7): GAGVSQSPSNKVTEKGKDVELRCDPISGHTALYWYRQSLGQGLEFLIYFQGNSAPDKSGLPSDRFSAERTGGSVSTLTIQRTQQEDSAVYLCASSTGLAGASSSYEQYFGPGTRLTVT.

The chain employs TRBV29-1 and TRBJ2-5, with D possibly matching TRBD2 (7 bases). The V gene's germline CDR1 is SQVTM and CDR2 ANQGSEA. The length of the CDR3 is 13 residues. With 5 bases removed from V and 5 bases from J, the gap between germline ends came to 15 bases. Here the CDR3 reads CSVLGGAGETQYF. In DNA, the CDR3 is TGCAGCGTTTTGGGGGGGGCCGGCGAGACCCAGTACTTC. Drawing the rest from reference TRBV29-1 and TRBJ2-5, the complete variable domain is SAVISQKPSRDICQRGTSLTIQCQVDSQVTMMFWYRQQPGQSLTLIATANQGSEATYESGFVIDKFPISRPNLTFSTLTVSNMSPEDSSIYLCSVLGGAGETQYFGPGTRLLVL.

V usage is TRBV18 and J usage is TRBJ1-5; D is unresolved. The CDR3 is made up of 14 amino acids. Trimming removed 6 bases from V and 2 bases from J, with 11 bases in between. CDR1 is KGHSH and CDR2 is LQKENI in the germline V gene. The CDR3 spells CASSGNRGNQPQHF. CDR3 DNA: TGTGCCAGCTCTGGTAATAGAGGCAATCAGCCCCAGCATTTT. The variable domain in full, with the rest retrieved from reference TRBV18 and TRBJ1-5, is NAGVMQNPRHLVRRRGQEARLRCSPMKGHSHVYWYRQLPEEGLKFMVYLQKENIIDESGMPKERFSAEFPKEGPSILRIQQVVRGDSAAYFCASSGNRGNQPQHFGDGTRLSIL.

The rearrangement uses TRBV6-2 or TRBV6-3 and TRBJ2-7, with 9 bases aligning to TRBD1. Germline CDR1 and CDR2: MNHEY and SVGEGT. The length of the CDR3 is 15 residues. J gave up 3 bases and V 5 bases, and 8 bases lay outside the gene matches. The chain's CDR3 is CASSPSGTGLYEQYF. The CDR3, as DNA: TGTGCCAGCAGTCCCTCCGGGACAGGGCTCTACGAGCAGTACTTC.

The CDR3 region is CASSAHQASEQFF. DNA for the CDR3: TGTGCCAGCAGCGCCCATCAAGCCTCTGAGCAGTTCTTC. This chain links TRBV7-3 with TRBJ2-1, with unresolved D. Per germline, CDR1 SGHTA and CDR2 FQGTGA. The CDR3 has 13 residues. Trimming cost V 5 bases and J 9 bases, with 14 bases left between them.

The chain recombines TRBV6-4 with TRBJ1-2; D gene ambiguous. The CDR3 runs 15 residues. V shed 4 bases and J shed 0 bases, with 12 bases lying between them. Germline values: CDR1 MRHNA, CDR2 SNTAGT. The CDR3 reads CASSVTERSNYGYTF. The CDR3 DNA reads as TGTGCCAGCAGTGTTACAGAACGATCTAACTATGGCTACACCTTC.

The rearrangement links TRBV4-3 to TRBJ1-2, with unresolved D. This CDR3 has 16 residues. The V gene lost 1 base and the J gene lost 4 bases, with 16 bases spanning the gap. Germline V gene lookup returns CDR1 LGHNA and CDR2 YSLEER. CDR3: CASSQVSPPRGYGYTF. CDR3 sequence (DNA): TGCGCCAGCAGCCAAGTTTCGCCTCCCCGGGGCTATGGCTACACCTTC.

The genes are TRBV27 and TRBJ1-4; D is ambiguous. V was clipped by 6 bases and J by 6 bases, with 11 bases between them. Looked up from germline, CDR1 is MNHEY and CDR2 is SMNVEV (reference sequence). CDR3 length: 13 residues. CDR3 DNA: TGTGCCAGCAGGTTCGGTTTGGATGAAAAACTGTTTTTT. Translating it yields CASRFGLDEKLFF.